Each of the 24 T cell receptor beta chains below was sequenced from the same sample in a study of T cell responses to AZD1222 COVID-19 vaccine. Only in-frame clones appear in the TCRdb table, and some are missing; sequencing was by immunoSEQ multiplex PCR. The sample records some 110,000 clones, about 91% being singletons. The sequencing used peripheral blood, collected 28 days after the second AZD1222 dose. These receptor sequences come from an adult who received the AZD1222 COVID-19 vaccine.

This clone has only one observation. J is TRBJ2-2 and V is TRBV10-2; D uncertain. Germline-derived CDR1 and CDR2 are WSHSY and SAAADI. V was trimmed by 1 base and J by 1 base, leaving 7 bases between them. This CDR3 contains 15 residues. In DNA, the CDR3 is TGCGCCAGCAGTGAGTTTACACAGAACACCGGGGAGCTGTTTTTT. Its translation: CASSEFTQNTGELFF.

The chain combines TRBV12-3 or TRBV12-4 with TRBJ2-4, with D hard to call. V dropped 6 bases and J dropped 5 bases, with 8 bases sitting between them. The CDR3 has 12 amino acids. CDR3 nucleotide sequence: TGTGCCAGCAGCCATGCCCAAAACATTCAGTACTTC. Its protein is CASSHAQNIQYF.

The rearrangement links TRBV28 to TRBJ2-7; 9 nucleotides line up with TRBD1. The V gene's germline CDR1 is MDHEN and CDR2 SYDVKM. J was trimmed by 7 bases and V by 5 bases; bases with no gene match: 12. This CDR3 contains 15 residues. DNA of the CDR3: TGTGCCAGCAGTCGGGCCGGGACAGGGTATCGGGAGCAGTACTTC. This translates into CASSRAGTGYREQYF.

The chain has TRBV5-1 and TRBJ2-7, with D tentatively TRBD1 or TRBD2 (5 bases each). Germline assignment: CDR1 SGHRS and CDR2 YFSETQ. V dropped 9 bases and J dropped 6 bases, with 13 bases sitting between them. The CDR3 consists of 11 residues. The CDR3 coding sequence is TGCGCCACTCCCTGGGGGTGCGAGCAGTACTTC. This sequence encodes CATPWGCEQYF.

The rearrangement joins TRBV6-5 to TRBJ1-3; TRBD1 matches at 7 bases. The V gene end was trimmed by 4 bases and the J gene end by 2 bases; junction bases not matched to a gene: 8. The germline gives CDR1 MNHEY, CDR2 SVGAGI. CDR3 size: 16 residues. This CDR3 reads CASSSQDRRTGNTIYF. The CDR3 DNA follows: TGTGCCAGCAGTTCCCAGGACAGGAGAACTGGAAACACCATATATTTT.

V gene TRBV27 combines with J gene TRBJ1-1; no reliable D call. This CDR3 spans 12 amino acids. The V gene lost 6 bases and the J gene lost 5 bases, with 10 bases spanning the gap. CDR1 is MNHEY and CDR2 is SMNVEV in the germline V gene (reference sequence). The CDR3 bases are TGTGCCAGCAGGGACCCGGGGACTGAAGCTTTCTTT. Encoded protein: CASRDPGTEAFF.

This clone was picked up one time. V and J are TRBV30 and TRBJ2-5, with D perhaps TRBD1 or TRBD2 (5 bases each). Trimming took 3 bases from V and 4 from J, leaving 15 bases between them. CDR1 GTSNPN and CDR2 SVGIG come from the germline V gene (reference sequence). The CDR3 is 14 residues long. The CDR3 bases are TGTGCCTGGAGCCCGTGGGGGTGGGGAGAGACCCAGTACTTC. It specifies CAWSPWGWGETQYF.

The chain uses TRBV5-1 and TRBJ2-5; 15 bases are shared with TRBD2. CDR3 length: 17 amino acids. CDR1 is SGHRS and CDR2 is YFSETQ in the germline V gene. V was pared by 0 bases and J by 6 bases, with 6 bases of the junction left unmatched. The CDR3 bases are TGCGCCAGCAGCTTGGCGGGACTAGCGGGAGGTTCGCAGACCCAGTACTTC. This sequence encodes CASSLAGLAGGSQTQYF.

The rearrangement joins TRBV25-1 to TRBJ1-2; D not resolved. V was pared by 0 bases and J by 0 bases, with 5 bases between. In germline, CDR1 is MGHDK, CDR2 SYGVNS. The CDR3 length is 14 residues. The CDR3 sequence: CASSEYTANYGYTF. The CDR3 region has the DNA TGTGCCAGCAGTGAATACACAGCTAACTATGGCTACACCTTC.

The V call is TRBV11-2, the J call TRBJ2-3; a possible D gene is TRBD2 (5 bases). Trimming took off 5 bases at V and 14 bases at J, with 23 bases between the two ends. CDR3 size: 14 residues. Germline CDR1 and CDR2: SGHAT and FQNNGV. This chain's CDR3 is CASSPGSANREGYF. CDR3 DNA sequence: TGTGCCAGCAGCCCTGGAAGCGCAAATCGAGAGGGGTATTTT.

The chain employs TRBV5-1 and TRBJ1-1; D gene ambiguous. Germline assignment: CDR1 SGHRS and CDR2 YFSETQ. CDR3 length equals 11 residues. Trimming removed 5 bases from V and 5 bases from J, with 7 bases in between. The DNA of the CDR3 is TGCGCCAGCAGTGCCGATACTGAAGCTTTCTTT. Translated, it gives CASSADTEAFF.

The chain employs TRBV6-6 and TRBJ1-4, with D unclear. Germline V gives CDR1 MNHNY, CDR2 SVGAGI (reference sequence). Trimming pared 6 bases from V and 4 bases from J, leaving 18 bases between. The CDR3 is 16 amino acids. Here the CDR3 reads CASRDHGGSGNEKLFF. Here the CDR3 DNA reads TGTGCCAGCAGAGACCACGGAGGTTCGGGTAATGAAAAACTGTTTTTT.

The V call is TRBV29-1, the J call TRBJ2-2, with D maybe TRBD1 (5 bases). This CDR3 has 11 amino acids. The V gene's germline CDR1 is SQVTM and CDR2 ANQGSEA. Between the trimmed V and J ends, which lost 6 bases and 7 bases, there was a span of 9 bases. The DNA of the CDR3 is TGCAGCGTGACAAGGGGCGGGGAGCTGTTTTTT. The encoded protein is CSVTRGGELFF.

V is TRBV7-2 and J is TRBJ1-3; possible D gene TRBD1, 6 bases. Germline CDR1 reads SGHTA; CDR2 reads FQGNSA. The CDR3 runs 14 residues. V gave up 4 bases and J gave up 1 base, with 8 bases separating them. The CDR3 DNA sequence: TGTGCCAGCAGCTCCACAGGGTCTGGAAACACCATATATTTT. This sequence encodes CASSSTGSGNTIYF.

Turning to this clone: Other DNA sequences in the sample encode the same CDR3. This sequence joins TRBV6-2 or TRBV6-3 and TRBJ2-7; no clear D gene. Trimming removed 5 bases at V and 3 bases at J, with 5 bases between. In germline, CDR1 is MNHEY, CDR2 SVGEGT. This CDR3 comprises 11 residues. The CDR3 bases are TGTGCCAGCAGTCCCAGCTACGAGCAGTACTTC. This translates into CASSPSYEQYF.

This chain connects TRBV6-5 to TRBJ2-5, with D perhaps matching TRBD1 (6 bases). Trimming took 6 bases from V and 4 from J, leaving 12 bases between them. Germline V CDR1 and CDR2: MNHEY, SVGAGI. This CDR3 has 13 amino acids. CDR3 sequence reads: CASRPTGIETQYF. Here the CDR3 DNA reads TGTGCCAGCAGACCTACAGGGATAGAGACCCAGTACTTC.

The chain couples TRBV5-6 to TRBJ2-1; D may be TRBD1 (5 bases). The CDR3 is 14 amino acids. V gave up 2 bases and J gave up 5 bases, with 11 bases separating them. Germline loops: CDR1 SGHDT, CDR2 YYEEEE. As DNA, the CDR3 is TGTGCCAGCAGCTTTCGGGCAGGGAACAATGAGCAGTTCTTC. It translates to CASSFRAGNNEQFF.

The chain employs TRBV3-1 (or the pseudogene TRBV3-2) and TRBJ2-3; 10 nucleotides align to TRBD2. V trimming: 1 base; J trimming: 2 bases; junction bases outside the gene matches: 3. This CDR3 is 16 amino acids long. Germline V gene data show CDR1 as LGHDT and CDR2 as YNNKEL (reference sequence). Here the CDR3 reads CASSQGTSGPTDTQYF. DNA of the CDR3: TGTGCCAGCAGCCAAGGGACTAGCGGCCCCACAGATACGCAGTATTTT.

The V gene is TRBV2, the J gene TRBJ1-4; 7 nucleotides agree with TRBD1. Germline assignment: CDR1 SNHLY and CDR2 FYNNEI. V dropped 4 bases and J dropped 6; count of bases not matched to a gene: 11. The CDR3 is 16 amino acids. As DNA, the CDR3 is TGTGCCAGCAGTGCGAACAGGGGAGGCGGGGATGAAAAACTGTTTTTT. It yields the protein CASSANRGGGDEKLFF. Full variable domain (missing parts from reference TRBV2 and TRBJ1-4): EPEVTQTPSHQVTQMGQEVILRCVPISNHLYFYWYRQILGQKVEFLVSFYNNEISEKSEIFDDQFSVERPDGSNFTLKIRSTKLEDSAMYFCASSANRGGGDEKLFFGSGTQLSVL.

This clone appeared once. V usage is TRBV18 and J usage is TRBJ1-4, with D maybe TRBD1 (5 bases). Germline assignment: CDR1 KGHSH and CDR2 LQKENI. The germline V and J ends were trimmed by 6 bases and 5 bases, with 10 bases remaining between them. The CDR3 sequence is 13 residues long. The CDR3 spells CASSAGRNEKLFF. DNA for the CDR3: TGTGCCAGCTCCGCGGGGCGAAATGAAAAACTGTTTTTT.

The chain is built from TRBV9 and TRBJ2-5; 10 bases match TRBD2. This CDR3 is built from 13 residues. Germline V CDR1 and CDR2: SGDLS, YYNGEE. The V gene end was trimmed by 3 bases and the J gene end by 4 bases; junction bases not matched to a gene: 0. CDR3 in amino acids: CASSGLAGETQYF. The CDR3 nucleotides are TGTGCCAGCAGCGGACTAGCGGGAGAGACCCAGTACTTC.

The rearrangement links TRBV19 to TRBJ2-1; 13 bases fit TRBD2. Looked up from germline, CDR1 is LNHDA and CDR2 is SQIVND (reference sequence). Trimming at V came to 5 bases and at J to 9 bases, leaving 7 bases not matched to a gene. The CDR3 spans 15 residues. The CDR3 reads CASSLLAGGPGEQFF. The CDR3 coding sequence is TGTGCCAGTAGTCTACTAGCGGGAGGGCCCGGTGAGCAGTTCTTC.

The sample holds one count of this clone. The CDR3 here is CASSRGTVDTYEQYF. CDR3 in DNA: TGTGCCAGCTCACGTGGGACAGTCGACACCTACGAGCAGTACTTC. The gene calls are TRBV18 and TRBJ2-7; 7 bases are a match to TRBD1. The length of the CDR3 is 15 residues. Trimming at V came to 4 bases and at J to 2 bases, leaving 8 bases not matched to a gene. Germline V gene lookup returns CDR1 KGHSH and CDR2 LQKENI.

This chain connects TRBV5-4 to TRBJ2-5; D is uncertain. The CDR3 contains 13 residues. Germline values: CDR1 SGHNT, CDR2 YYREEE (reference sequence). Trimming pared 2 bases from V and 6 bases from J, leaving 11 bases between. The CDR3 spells CASSLKHLQTQYF. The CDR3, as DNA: TGTGCCAGCAGCTTAAAACACCTCCAGACCCAGTACTTC.